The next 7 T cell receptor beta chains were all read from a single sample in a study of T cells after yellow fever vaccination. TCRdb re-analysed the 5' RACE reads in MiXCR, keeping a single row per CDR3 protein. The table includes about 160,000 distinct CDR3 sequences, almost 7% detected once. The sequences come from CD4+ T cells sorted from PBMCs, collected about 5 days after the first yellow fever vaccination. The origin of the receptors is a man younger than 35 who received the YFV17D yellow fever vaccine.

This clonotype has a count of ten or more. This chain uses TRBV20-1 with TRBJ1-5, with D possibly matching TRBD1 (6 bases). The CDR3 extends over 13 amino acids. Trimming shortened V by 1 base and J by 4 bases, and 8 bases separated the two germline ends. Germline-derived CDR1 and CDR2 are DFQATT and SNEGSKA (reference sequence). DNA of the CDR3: TGCAGTGCTAGAGGCGACAGGAATCAGCCCCAGCATTTT. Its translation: CSARGDRNQPQHF.

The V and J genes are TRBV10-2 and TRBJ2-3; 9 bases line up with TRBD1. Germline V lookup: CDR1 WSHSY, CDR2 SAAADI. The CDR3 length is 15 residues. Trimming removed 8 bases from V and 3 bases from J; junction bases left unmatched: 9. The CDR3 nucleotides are TGCGCCAGCCTCGATGGACAGGGGTCTACAGATACGCAGTATTTT. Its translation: CASLDGQGSTDTQYF.

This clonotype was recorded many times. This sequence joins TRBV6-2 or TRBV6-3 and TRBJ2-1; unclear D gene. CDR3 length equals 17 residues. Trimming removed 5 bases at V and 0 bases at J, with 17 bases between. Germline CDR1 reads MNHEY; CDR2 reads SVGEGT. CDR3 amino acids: CASSPFPMRFSYNEQFF. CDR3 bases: TGTGCCAGCAGTCCCTTCCCCATGAGATTCTCCTACAATGAGCAGTTCTTC.

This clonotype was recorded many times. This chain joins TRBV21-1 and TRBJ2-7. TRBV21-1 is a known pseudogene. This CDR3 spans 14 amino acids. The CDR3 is CASSKTESSYEQYF. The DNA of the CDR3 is TGTGCCAGCAGCAAGACCGAAAGCTCCTACGAGCAGTACTTC.

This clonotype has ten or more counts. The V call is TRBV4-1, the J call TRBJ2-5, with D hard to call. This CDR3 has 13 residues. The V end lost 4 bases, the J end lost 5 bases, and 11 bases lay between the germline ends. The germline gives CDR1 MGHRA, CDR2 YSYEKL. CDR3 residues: CASSPTMGETQYF. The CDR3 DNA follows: TGCGCCAGCAGCCCGACAATGGGGGAGACCCAGTACTTC.

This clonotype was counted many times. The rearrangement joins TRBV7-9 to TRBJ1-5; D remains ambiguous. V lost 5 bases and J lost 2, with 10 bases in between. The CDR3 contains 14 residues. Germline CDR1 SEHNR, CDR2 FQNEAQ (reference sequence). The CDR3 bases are TGTGCCAGCAGCCCAGGAACGCGCAATCAGCCCCAGCATTTT. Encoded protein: CASSPGTRNQPQHF.

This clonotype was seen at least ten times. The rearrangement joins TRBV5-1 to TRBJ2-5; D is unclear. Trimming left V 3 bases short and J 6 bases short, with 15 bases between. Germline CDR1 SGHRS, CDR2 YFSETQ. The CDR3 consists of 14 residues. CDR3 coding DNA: TGCGCCAGCAGCTCGGCCACGCCTCAGAAGACCCAGTACTTC. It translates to CASSSATPQKTQYF.